This TCR beta chain derives from a study of T cells expressing NK-cell markers. CDR3 length: 14 amino acids. TCRdb reprocessed the 5' RACE reads and stores each CDR3 protein as one record, lacking DNA. This table holds 500,000 or so distinct CDR3 sequences. V usage is TRBV12-3 or TRBV12-4 and J usage is TRBJ1-2; TCRdb reports TRBD1, a call that lacks DNA to check it against. Sequenced sample: blood T cells: a sorted CD56 or NKG2C T cell subset, CD4+ or CD8+ T cells, or bulk PBMC T cells (not recorded which). The receptor's source is a man aged 18 to 29 in good health. CDR3: CASSSLWTGVGYTF.